This TCR beta chain originates from a study of blood T cell repertoires in COVID-19. For the study at large: Sources were T cells, B-cell-depleted T cells, or PBMCs; the material itself was cDNA or gDNA.

Per the original data handling: The authors estimated nucleated cell counts from reference gene primer amplification. Clones were read by immunoSEQ multiplex PCR, and TCRdb kept only the in-frame ones, dropping some. The V and J calls and clone size come from that table; D and trimming were worked out from the DNA. This table has roughly 300,000 clones, roughly 88% appearing once. Sample: peripheral blood. This receptor was identified in a man aged 18-30 years with active or convalescent COVID-19.

CDR3: CASSIASHSTGRDGYTF. CDR3 sequence (DNA): TGTGCCAGTAGTATAGCATCCCACTCGACAGGGAGAGATGGCTACACCTTC. This chain connects TRBV19 to TRBJ1-2; 7 bases match TRBD1. CDR3 length: 17 residues. Germline V gene sequence: CDR1 LNHDA, CDR2 SQIVND (reference sequence). The V gene end was trimmed by 1 base and the J gene end by 6 bases; junction bases not matched to a gene: 14.